This T cell receptor (beta chain) comes out of a study of blood T cells in healthy people across ages. Findings of the study overall: Long-lived donors carried more naive CD4+ cells and greater diversity than aged donors.

This CDR3 spans 14 amino acids. The ends lost 10 bases at V and 4 bases at J; junction bases unmatched: 4. Germline CDR1 MNHEY, CDR2 SVGEGT. This clonotype was observed many times. The antigen is undetermined. The second PCR ran about 6 to 11 cycles with a sample-barcoded 5' primer and J-beta primers. TCRdb re-analysed the 5' RACE reads in MiXCR, keeping a single row per CDR3 protein. The table includes about 720,000 distinct CDR3 sequences, 20% to 25% detected once. This sample was shared with a second study, whose subject was T cells of mothers and their children. As that study records: Slightly higher but non-significant overlap marked related mother-child pairs versus unrelated pairs.

Sequenced sample: blood. The chain is built from TRBV6-2 or TRBV6-3 and TRBJ2-1; 13 nucleotides align to TRBD2. The TCR was taken from a boy aged 10-17 years in good health. This CDR3 is CAIGLAGEYNEQFF. The CDR3 nucleotides read TGTGCCATCGGACTAGCGGGAGAGTACAATGAGCAGTTCTTC.